This is a list of T cell receptor beta chains from one sample in a study of T cells in Graves' hyperthyroidism and ophthalmopathy. MiXCR, applied by TCRdb to the multiplex PCR reads, yields one record per CDR3 protein. The sample lists around 490,000 distinct CDR3 sequences, 20% occurring once. Source material: blood. All receptors come from a man in his forties with Graves' ophthalmopathy. CDR3s include the opening cysteine and the closing phenylalanine or tryptophan. The D gene is left open where the match is weak. The size field is filled for only some rows; it gives once, few, many or a size class.

>-|-|TRBV12-3/TRBV12-4|TRBJ2-7
CASSLRDGRRYEQYF
TGTGCCAGCAGTCTACGGGACGGGCGTCGGTACGAGCAGTACTTC
>-|-|TRBV29-1|TRBJ2-3
CSVVGRGSSTDTQYF
TGCAGCGTTGTGGGTCGGGGTAGTAGCACAGATACGCAGTATTTT
>few|-|TRBV30|TRBJ1-1
CAWSVLTGRTEAFF
TGTGCCTGGAGTGTACTTACAGGGCGTACTGAAGCTTTCTTT
>-|TRBD1|TRBV7-8|TRBJ2-3
CASSISTGGRTDTQYF
TGTGCCAGTAGTATTTCCACAGGGGGTCGGACAGATACGCAGTATTTT
>once|-|TRBV29-1|TRBJ2-2
CSVDQGNTGELFF
TGCAGCGTTGATCAGGGGAACACCGGGGAGCTGTTTTTT
>few|-|TRBV10-2|TRBJ1-1
CASSALHTEAFF
TGCGCCAGCAGTGCCCTACACACTGAAGCTTTCTTT
>many|TRBD2|TRBV7-3|TRBJ2-1
CASSLWLGGGYNEQFF
TGTGCCAGCAGCTTATGGCTCGGCGGGGGATACAATGAGCAGTTCTTC
>-|TRBD1|TRBV7-9|TRBJ1-2
CASSLRDRGYGYTF
TGTGCCAGCAGCTTAAGGGACAGGGGCTATGGCTACACCTTC
>-|-|TRBV14|TRBJ2-3
CASSQEVGGPDTDTQYF
TGTGCCAGCAGCCAAGAAGTGGGGGGCCCTGACACAGATACGCAGTATTTT
>few|TRBD1|TRBV10-3|TRBJ1-5
CAISEGQGSNQPQHF
TGTGCCATCAGCGAAGGACAGGGGTCAAATCAGCCCCAGCATTTT